This T cell receptor beta chain was sequenced during a study of blood T cell repertoires in COVID-19. Participant ages covered about 18 to 90 years across 24 US areas. Measured with immunoSEQ multiplex PCR; TCRdb has only the in-frame clones, and not every one. The sample consists of tens of thousands of clones, approximately 78% of them appearing once. V lost 0 bases to trimming and J lost 6 bases, with 14 bases between them. The CDR3 length is 15 residues. CDR1 and CDR2 (germline): SGHTA, FQGNSA. The receptor was derived from a woman between 40 and 55 years old with acute COVID-19. This sequence joins TRBV7-2 and TRBJ1-2, with D possibly being TRBD1 (5 bases). The specimen was PBMCs or T cells enriched from blood (not recorded which). In nucleotides, the CDR3 is TGTGCCAGCAGCTTAGCCACAGGAACGATAAATGGCTACACCTTC. This gives the protein CASSLATGTINGYTF.